The entry that follows covers one T cell receptor (beta chain) sequence. Its cognate antigen has yet to be identified. One base away there is no much larger clone; base qualities are not given. Peripheral blood CD8+ and CD4+ T cells from healthy donors, Susac syndrome patients and multiple sclerosis patients were profiled using high-throughput TCR beta sequencing. Recently defined diagnostic criteria for definite or probable disease were met by the Susac syndrome patients. Bulk CD8+ and CD4+ T cells were purified by magnetic negative isolation, whereas CD8+ TEMRA cells were enriched by FACS. Blood was collected in EDTA tubes and processed within 24 hours, with PBMCs isolated through density gradient centrifugation. PBMCs intended for TCR sequencing were cryopreserved in liquid nitrogen and thawed later in a water bath at 37 degrees C. A purity of at least 90% was achieved for sorted or isolated CD4+, CD8+ and CD8+ TEMRA cells.

This specimen comes from a study of CD8 T cells in Susac syndrome (dated by TCRdb to 2018 to 2020). Concerning the study at large: Among the Susac syndrome patients who were sequenced, clinically active disease was present in about six and clinical remission was observed in roughly eight. At the time of blood withdrawal, Susac syndrome patients were either therapy-naive, taking corticosteroids (with some also receiving IVIg), or on IVIg alone. Repertoire sequencing was used to test whether CD8+ T cell activation and differentiation in Susac syndrome was antigen driven.

RNA was extracted with the RNeasy kit and about 0.5 to 1 ug was reverse transcribed using random hexamers. The immunoSEQ multiplex PCR assay, which covers 54 Vbeta and 13 Jbeta segments, was used to amplify TCR beta CDR3 regions. PCR amplification bias was corrected by using a synthetic template baseline for primer optimization and computational correction. From the authors' description of their analysis: Reads were annotated to V, D and J genes per IMGT and analyzed with immunoSEQ Analyzer, keeping only productive sequences. To calculate clonality, Shannon entropy was normalized by log2 of the number of productive unique sequences and then subtracted from one. For each patient and control, public and private clones were evaluated among the 100 most prevalent clones. Clones were defined as Susac-specific if absent from the healthy and MS cohorts, from around 1,100 published viral clones and from other ImmuneACCESS disease sequences. TCRdb passed the public sequencing reads through fastp at Q25 and MiXCR, retaining productive beta sequences. Merged by CDR3 protein, the rows form single entries marked with the most common genes and DNA. TCRdb, rather than the study authors, made the V and J calls. For this sample there are roughly 200,000 distinct CDR3 sequences; over 90% appear just once. The ten most abundant clones make up around 0.1% of the sample.

The germline V gene (reference sequence) specifies LGHDT as CDR1 and YNNKEL as CDR2. The CDR3 holds 16 amino acids from the cysteine to the phenylalanine. CDR3 DNA is the only sequence kept; it has 48 bases, read in frame from the first base. V lost 0 bases and J lost 10 bases; the stretch between them is 16 bases long. Results and caveats for the whole study, not just this receptor: The number of individuals in the TCR sequencing and HLA analysis was recognized as being relatively small. No clonal expansion was detected in the CD4+ T cell repertoire of Susac syndrome patients.

Sequencing input: CD4+ T cells from PBMCs. This sequence originates from a human donor with Susac syndrome. The receptor chain draws on TRBV3-1 and TRBJ1-6; a tentative D match to TRBD1 spans 5 bases. The encoded CDR3 is CASSQDGGGVPSPLHF. The nucleotide sequence reads TGTGCCAGCAGCCAAGATGGGGGTGGGGTACCCTCACCCCTCCACTTT.